This TCR beta chain stems from a study of CD8 T cells in Susac syndrome. Per the germline V gene, CDR1 is SGHNT and CDR2 is YYREEE (reference sequence). V was pared by 1 base and J by 10 bases, with 12 bases between. CDR3 length equals 13 residues. RNA amounts of about 0.5 to 1 ug underwent reverse transcription with random hexamers. The immunoSEQ assay covered 54 Vbeta and 13 Jbeta segments for CDR3. TCRdb processed the immunoSEQ multiplex PCR reads anew with MiXCR; each CDR3 protein has one entry. Of a few hundred thousand distinct CDR3 sequences listed, 95% are singletons. The sequencing input was CD4+ T cells from PBMCs. The rearrangement uses TRBV5-4 and TRBJ2-1, with D tentatively TRBD1 or TRBD2 (5 bases each). This receptor was obtained from a human donor with multiple sclerosis. CDR3 amino acids: CASSLIRDGEQFF. The CDR3 DNA reads as TGTGCCAGCAGCTTGATAAGGGACGGAGAGCAGTTCTTC.